These T cell receptor beta chains were read from a single sample in a study of cytomegalovirus exposure and HLA in healthy donors. Assay: immunoSEQ multiplex PCR; the TCRdb copy retains only in-frame clones and omits some. The table has about 140,000 clones, just under 85% seen once; the top ten hold roughly 2.1%. Sequencing was done on a sample of PBMCs. The receptor source for this set is a woman between 40 and 50 years old in good health and CMV-seronegative. CDR3s include the opening cysteine and the closing phenylalanine or tryptophan. D genes are given only for firm matches. Size is omitted from some rows. Given values are once, few, many or a class for expanded clones.

- | TRBJ1-5 | TRBV5-1 | - | TGCGCCAGCAGCCCGATCACAGGGAGCAATCAGCCCCAGCATTTT | CASSPITGSNQPQHF
- | TRBJ2-1 | TRBV4-1 | TRBD2 | TGCGCCAGCAGCCAAGCGGGACTAGTGAGTCGCGGGCCGGGCGATGAGCAGTTCTTC | CASSQAGLVSRGPGDEQFF
- | TRBJ2-1 | TRBV6-5 | TRBD2 | TGTGCCAGCAGTTACTCGATAACGGGAGGGCCGGGTGAGCAGTTCTTC | CASSYSITGGPGEQFF
- | TRBJ2-4 | TRBV4-2 | - | TGTGCCAGCAGCCAGTTAGGGAGTCGGGCCAAAAACATTCAGTACTTC | CASSQLGSRAKNIQYF
- | TRBJ2-1 | TRBV7-2 | TRBD2 | TGTGCCAGCAGCTTAGAGGGTTGGGGCGGGAGGGGTTCCTACAATGAGCAGTTCTTC | CASSLEGWGGRGSYNEQFF
once | TRBJ1-5 | TRBV25-1 | TRBD1 | TGTGCCAGCAGTGCCCAGACAGGGGGCAATCAGCCCCAGCATTTT | CASSAQTGGNQPQHF
once | TRBJ2-7 | TRBV7-2 | - | TGTGCCAGCAGCTCCGGACTGTCCGTTACCTACGAGCAGTACTTC | CASSSGLSVTYEQYF
- | TRBJ1-3 | TRBV4-2 | - | TGTGCCAGCAGCTTTTCCAGGGGAGCACCCTCTGGAAACACCATATATTTT | CASSFSRGAPSGNTIYF
- | TRBJ1-2 | TRBV27 | TRBD1 | TGTGCCAGCAGTTCGAACCAGGGGGCGCTTTATGGCTACACCTTC | CASSSNQGALYGYTF
- | TRBJ2-7 | TRBV5-1 | TRBD1 | TGCGCCAGCGGTCGGGACAGGGGCTACGAGCAGTACTTC | CASGRDRGYEQYF
- | TRBJ1-2 | TRBV6-5 | TRBD1 | TGTGCCAGCACCCTAAAGGGGGCGGGATATGGCTACACCTTC | CASTLKGAGYGYTF
- | TRBJ2-1 | TRBV28 | - | TGTGCCAGCAGCTACCCCCTATCTCAGGGGCGTCACTACAATGAGCAGTTCTTC | CASSYPLSQGRHYNEQFF
- | TRBJ2-1 | TRBV7-9 | TRBD2 | TGTGCCAGCAGCCCAGGGACTAGCGGGAGCATGGACAATGAGCAGTTCTTC | CASSPGTSGSMDNEQFF
- | TRBJ2-7 | TRBV5-4 | - | TGTGCCAGCAGCCCTGGACAGTACTACGAGCAGTACTTC | CASSPGQYYEQYF
once | TRBJ2-1 | TRBV28 | TRBD2 | TGTGCCAGCAGAGAAAGCGGGAGGGGCAATGAGCAGTTCTTC | CASRESGRGNEQFF
- | TRBJ2-7 | TRBV7-2 | TRBD2 | TGTGCCAGCAGCCCTAGCGGGAGCGTCTACGAGCAGTACTTC | CASSPSGSVYEQYF
- | TRBJ1-1 | TRBV18 | - | TGTGCCAGCTCACCGAGACACATGAACACTGAAGCTTTCTTT | CASSPRHMNTEAFF
- | TRBJ2-2 | TRBV12-1 | - | TGTGCCAGCAGCTTTGGCGGGAGAGGGACCGGGGAGCTGTTTTTT | CASSFGGRGTGELFF
- | TRBJ1-2 | TRBV13 | - | TGTGCCAGCAGCAAGACAGGATCACCTAACTATGGCTACACCTTC | CASSKTGSPNYGYTF
- | TRBJ1-5 | TRBV15 | TRBD1 | TGTGCCACCCGGGAAACCGGGACAGGGATAAATCAGCCCCAGCATTTT | CATRETGTGINQPQHF
- | TRBJ1-1 | TRBV7-9 | TRBD1 | TGTGCCAGCACGGGGACAGGGGGATGGACTGAAGCTTTCTTT | CASTGTGGWTEAFF